A selection of T cell receptor beta chains follows, all from one sample in a study of regulatory dendritic cells for organ transplantation. For these TCRs, the target antigens are not known. Profiled with immunoSEQ multiplex PCR; TCRdb holds only in-frame clones, not every one. The sample records 20,000 to 25,000 clones, 70% to 90% being singletons. Sequencing was done on a sample of naive CD4+ T cells from blood cultured with regulatory dendritic cells. These receptors originate from a human donor in good health. The CDR3 runs from the conserved cysteine through the conserved F or W. Fields, in order: clone size, V gene, J gene, D gene, CDR3 DNA, CDR3 protein. D genes are given only for firm matches. Not every row has a clone size; where given, it reads once, few, many or a size class.

abundance: -
v_gene: TRBV28
j_gene: TRBJ1-2
d_gene: -
CDR3nt: TGTGCCAGCAGTTTAAGGGGGAGCTATGGCTACACCTTC
CDR3aa: CASSLRGSYGYTF

abundance: few
v_gene: TRBV30
j_gene: TRBJ2-3
d_gene: -
CDR3nt: TGTGCCTGGGCGTCTAGTAGGCTGGATACGCAGTATTTT
CDR3aa: CAWASSRLDTQYF

abundance: -
v_gene: TRBV6-4
j_gene: TRBJ2-5
d_gene: -
CDR3nt: TGTGCCAGCAGCCTTCGGAAAGTCGGGACTTCCTCCCCCACAGAGACCCAGTACTTC
CDR3aa: CASSLRKVGTSSPTETQYF

abundance: -
v_gene: TRBV7-2
j_gene: TRBJ2-7
d_gene: -
CDR3nt: TGTGCCAGCAGCTCCCAGCGGTACGAGCAGTACTTC
CDR3aa: CASSSQRYEQYF

abundance: -
v_gene: TRBV10-3
j_gene: TRBJ1-2
d_gene: -
CDR3nt: TGTGCCATCAGTGAGACGACAGAAGCTAACTATGGCTACACCTTC
CDR3aa: CAISETTEANYGYTF

abundance: -
v_gene: TRBV7-2
j_gene: TRBJ2-2
d_gene: TRBD1
CDR3nt: TGTGCCAGCAGCCCAAGGACAGGGACGAACACCGGGGAGCTGTTTTTT
CDR3aa: CASSPRTGTNTGELFF

abundance: -
v_gene: TRBV15
j_gene: TRBJ2-1
d_gene: TRBD2
CDR3nt: TGTGCCACCAGCAGAGATCCTAGCGGCTTCAATGAGCAGTTCTTC
CDR3aa: CATSRDPSGFNEQFF

abundance: few
v_gene: TRBV27
j_gene: TRBJ2-5
d_gene: -
CDR3nt: TGTGCCAGCAGTCGCGCCTTCGGAGGGGCGCGAGAGACCCAGTACTTC
CDR3aa: CASSRAFGGARETQYF

abundance: -
v_gene: TRBV6-5
j_gene: TRBJ2-1
d_gene: TRBD2
CDR3nt: TGTGCCAGCAGTTACTCGGGACTAGCGGGAGGTTATGAGCAGTTCTTC
CDR3aa: CASSYSGLAGGYEQFF

abundance: -
v_gene: TRBV28
j_gene: TRBJ2-2
d_gene: TRBD1
CDR3nt: TGTGCCAGCAGTTCTTGGACAGGGGGGGCCGGGGAGCTGTTTTTT
CDR3aa: CASSSWTGGAGELFF

abundance: -
v_gene: TRBV5-5
j_gene: TRBJ2-7
d_gene: TRBD1
CDR3nt: TGTGCCAGCAGCCCGACAGGGGGCCGCTACGAGCAGTACTTC
CDR3aa: CASSPTGGRYEQYF

abundance: -
v_gene: TRBV13
j_gene: TRBJ2-2
d_gene: -
CDR3nt: TGTGCCAGCAGCTCAGGACCCGGGACTCCAGCCCCGAACACCGGGGAGCTGTTTTTT
CDR3aa: CASSSGPGTPAPNTGELFF

abundance: -
v_gene: TRBV30
j_gene: TRBJ1-4
d_gene: -
CDR3nt: TGTGCCTGGATGGGGACGGCGTCTGAAAAACTGTTTTTT
CDR3aa: CAWMGTASEKLFF

abundance: -
v_gene: TRBV5-4
j_gene: TRBJ2-1
d_gene: -
CDR3nt: TGTGCCAGCAGCTCCCCCGTAAGGTACAATGAGCAGTTCTTC
CDR3aa: CASSSPVRYNEQFF

abundance: few
v_gene: TRBV7-2
j_gene: TRBJ2-1
d_gene: TRBD1
CDR3nt: TGTGCCAGCAGCCTCGACAGGGGGCGATACAATGAGCAGTTCTTC
CDR3aa: CASSLDRGRYNEQFF

abundance: -
v_gene: TRBV28
j_gene: TRBJ2-5
d_gene: -
CDR3nt: TGTGCCAGCAGTTCTGGACAGCCGCAAGAGACCCAGTACTTC
CDR3aa: CASSSGQPQETQYF

abundance: few
v_gene: TRBV20-1
j_gene: TRBJ1-1
d_gene: TRBD1
CDR3nt: TGCGCCTGGACAGGGAACACTGAAGCTTTCTTT
CDR3aa: CAWTGNTEAFF

abundance: -
v_gene: TRBV14
j_gene: TRBJ2-1
d_gene: -
CDR3nt: TGTGCCACCGGGGGTAGCTCCTACAATGAGCAGTTCTTC
CDR3aa: CATGGSSYNEQFF

abundance: -
v_gene: TRBV9
j_gene: TRBJ1-1
d_gene: TRBD1
CDR3nt: TGTGCCAGCAGCGTGAGACAGGGAGGAACTGAAGCTTTCTTT
CDR3aa: CASSVRQGGTEAFF

abundance: -
v_gene: TRBV7-8
j_gene: TRBJ1-6
d_gene: -
CDR3nt: TGTGCCAGCAGAACCGCGTTCAGTTCACCCCTCCACTTT
CDR3aa: CASRTAFSSPLHF

abundance: few
v_gene: TRBV7-6
j_gene: TRBJ1-2
d_gene: -
CDR3nt: TGTGCCAGCAGCACACCCTCAAGGGAGGGAGCTAACTATGGCTACACCTTC
CDR3aa: CASSTPSREGANYGYTF

abundance: -
v_gene: TRBV7-3
j_gene: TRBJ2-3
d_gene: -
CDR3nt: TGTGCCAGCAGCTTAGGGCAGGGTGCAGATACGCAGTATTTT
CDR3aa: CASSLGQGADTQYF